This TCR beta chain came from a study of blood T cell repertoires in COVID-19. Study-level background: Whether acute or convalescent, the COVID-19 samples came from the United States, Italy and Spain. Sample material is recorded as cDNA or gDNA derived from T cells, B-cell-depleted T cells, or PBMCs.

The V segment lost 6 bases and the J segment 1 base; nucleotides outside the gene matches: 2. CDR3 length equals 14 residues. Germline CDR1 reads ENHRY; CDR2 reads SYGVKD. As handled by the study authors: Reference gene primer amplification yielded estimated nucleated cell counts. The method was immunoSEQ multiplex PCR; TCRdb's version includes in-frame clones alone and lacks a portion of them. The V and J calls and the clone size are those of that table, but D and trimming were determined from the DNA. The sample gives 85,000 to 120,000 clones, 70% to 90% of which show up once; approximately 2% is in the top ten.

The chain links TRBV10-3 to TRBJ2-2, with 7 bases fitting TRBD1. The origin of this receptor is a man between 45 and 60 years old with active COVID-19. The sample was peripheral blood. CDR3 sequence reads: CAISGTENTGELFF. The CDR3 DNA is TGTGCCATCAGCGGGACAGAGAACACCGGGGAGCTGTTTTTT.